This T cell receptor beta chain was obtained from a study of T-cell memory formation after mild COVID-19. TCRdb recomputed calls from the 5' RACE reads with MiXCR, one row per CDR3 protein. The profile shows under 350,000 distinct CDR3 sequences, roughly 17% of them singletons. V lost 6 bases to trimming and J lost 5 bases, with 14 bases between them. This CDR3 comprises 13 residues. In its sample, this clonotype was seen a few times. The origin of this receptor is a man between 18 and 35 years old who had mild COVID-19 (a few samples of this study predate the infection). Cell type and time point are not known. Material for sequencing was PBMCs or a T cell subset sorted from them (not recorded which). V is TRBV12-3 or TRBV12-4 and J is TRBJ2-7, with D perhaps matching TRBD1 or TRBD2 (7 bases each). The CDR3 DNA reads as TGTGCCAGCAGGTTGTCAGGGGGGGACGAGCAGTACGTC. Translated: CASRLSGGDEQYV.